What follows describes a single TCR beta chain. Its antigen is still unknown. Base qualities are not provided; no much larger clone lies one nucleotide away. The library was prepared using the immunoSEQ multiplex PCR assay. A mixture of 60 forward primers for TCR Vbeta segments and 13 reverse primers for TCR Jbeta segments was used in the multiplex PCR. Amplification of the CDR3 region of rearranged TCR beta genes was performed with a multiplex PCR assay on genomic DNA. The amplified TCR beta libraries were sequenced on the Illumina HiSeq System as 87-base-pair reads. As for the authors' bioinformatics: A later analysis tallied tens of millions of unique TCR beta chains across the 666 repertoires, and approximately 9.9 million of those chains were shared by two or more donors. Raw reads were error-corrected and collapsed into unique sequences with a nearest-neighbor algorithm that merged closely related sequences to remove PCR and sequencing errors. To assign V, D and J gene segments, CDR3 sequences were aligned to IMGT reference sequences. For a sequence to be retained, a match of at least six nucleotides was required to both a V gene segment and a J gene segment. Rearrangements were classified as productive when the CDR3 lacked stop codons and remained in frame with V and J, and all other rearrangements were classified as non-productive. CDR3 was defined according to IMGT convention as the region running from the second conserved V-encoded cysteine to the conserved J-encoded phenylalanine. In an earlier analysis of just under 600 of the donors, sequences lacking an unambiguous match to a single V gene segment were excluded. In an earlier analysis of several hundred of the donors, a V segment was called functional when productive rearrangements were above 56.7%, and segregating when the standard deviation between donors exceeded 5%. A statistical classification framework was built for diagnosing cytomegalovirus status from the catalog of TCR beta chain sequences. In a later analysis, V and J genes were assigned by comparing TCR nucleotide sequences against IMGT/GENE-DB human TR gene sequences. In a later analysis, CDR3 sequences and most-parsimonious VDJ recombination scenarios were assigned using the TCRdist pipeline. A later analysis defined each TCR beta chain by its CDR3 amino acid sequence plus V-gene family, and excluded reads lacking a unique V-gene family. A later analysis removed several hundred highly shared, low-generation-probability nucleotide sequences to deal with suspected cross-contamination and a sequencing artifact. In a later analysis, a clonal expansion index was calculated for each public chain from normalized within-repertoire ranks of inferred template counts. A later analysis computed generation probabilities with a VDJ recombination model fitted to out-of-frame rearrangements, and checked the results against IGoR. In a later analysis, TCR-TCR, TCR-HLA and TCR-CMV co-occurrence was scored with hypergeometric tests, and a repertoire-size bias correction was applied to TCR pairs. In a later analysis, false discovery rates were estimated by permuting HLA or CMV assignments 20 times. In a later analysis, co-occurring TCRs were grouped using DBSCAN, and TCRdist sequence similarity was added for clustering within HLA-allele-positive subsets. For co-occurrence clustering, repertoires with fewer than 30,000 or more than 120,000 public chains were excluded, along with 4 to 6 repertoires with anomalous nucleotide sharing. This immuneACCESS table, as held by TCRdb, lists in-frame sequences with V and J called but not all clones. Of the missing ones, under half trace to an unresolved V gene in checked studies; the others have no known cause. The DNA gave D and trimming, while V, J and clone size come from that table. The table for this sample lists over 100,000 clones; about three quarters of them were counted only once. The ten largest clonotypes hold approximately 2% of the sample.

Compared with germline, V lacks 1 base and J lacks 1 base; bases without a gene match: 6. The CDR3 spans 16 residues, from the cysteine through the phenylalanine. CDR3 DNA is the only sequence kept; it has 48 bases, read in frame from the first base. Based on the germline V gene, the CDR1 and CDR2 sequences are SGHAT and FQNNGV. This record comes from a study of cytomegalovirus exposure and HLA in healthy donors (dated by TCRdb to about 2017). About the study as a whole: According to an earlier analysis of several hundred of the donors, 150 million to 200 million T cells yielded approximately 120 million unique TCR beta sequences and about 300 Gb of sequence data. An early release that covered some 630 HLA-typed donors contained approximately 300 gigabases of sequencing data and 70 million to 100 million unique TCR sequences. The genetic ancestry cluster associated with self-reported Caucasian donors included 70% to 85% of the roughly 390 genotyped donors. The study aimed to test whether cataloging public T cell receptors could reveal signatures of past pathogen exposure. The study used immunosequencing to profile the T cell repertoires of 600 to 850 subjects and linked those repertoires to cytomegalovirus serostatus. Along with the approximately 700-subject first cohort, a separate validation cohort of approximately 110 different subjects was used. To predict cytomegalovirus infection status, the study combined high-throughput TCR immunosequencing, statistical association of individual TCRs with disease status, and machine learning. In a later analysis, previously published TCR beta repertoires from 550 to 750 donors were re-analyzed and high-resolution HLA genotyping was added so that TCR occurrence patterns could be studied. The later analysis used no new phenotypic data to find candidate immune exposures, relying instead on TCR beta sequences and their occurrence across donors. An earlier analysis of 587 of the donors applied high-throughput TCR beta sequencing to assess whether each TCR beta V gene segment acted as functional or pseudogenic. Donor age, sex, ethnicity and CMV serostatus were compiled alongside the repertoire data. In a later genetic analysis, genome-wide SNP genotypes for about 65% of the 666 donors were used, and that subset was treated as a discovery cohort. Every repertoire in the discovery cohort had been generated on one and the same sequencing platform. Class I and class II HLA loci were covered by the typing at four-digit resolution. Typing coverage varied by locus: 629-630 donors for A, B, C, DRB1 and DQB1; roughly 520 for DQA1; more than 600 for DPA1; approximately 450 for DPB1. Roughly 5 DR-DQ haplotypes were handled as single units for association and clustering, since linkage in the cohort was strong. On average, roughly 200,000 unique TCR beta nucleotide sequences were sequenced per donor among 398 genotyped donors of the cohort, with about 17% of those sequences being non-productive. Summary of the overall study and its limitations: Most CMV-associated TCR beta chains appeared to be HLA-restricted in a later analysis, and the HLA associations seemed to be driven largely by CMV exposure. In an earlier analysis of roughly 560 of the donors, most TCR beta V segments were observed in productive rearrangements about 87% or about 30% of the time, broadly matching IMGT annotations. Specific HLA alleles were associated with over 15,000 TCR beta sequences at a false discovery rate of 0.05 in a later analysis. When HLA alleles, especially DR and DQ, strongly co-occurred, TCR associations were difficult to assign to individual alleles. A total of around 150 TCR beta chains were listed by the study as associated with cytomegalovirus. In a later analysis, HLA-associated TCR beta chains were found to be more clonally expanded and to have lower generation probabilities than equally common non-associated chains. Linkage disequilibrium might explain the correlated functional status among segregating V segments, but an unknown experimental factor could not be ruled out. A later analysis found that TCR association rates varied across HLA loci, with DRB1 alleles showing the most associated TCRs and HLA-C alleles the fewest. The authors suggested that the approach could potentially be extended to other disease states and immunological phenotypes. A few of the identified cytomegalovirus-associated TCR beta chains were confirmed in vitro to be specific for cytomegalovirus antigens. Only TCR beta chains were sequenced in this cohort, and the absence of alpha or paired-chain data limited detectable features. The sequencing pipeline was judged likely to have produced a cluster of highly shared sequence variants as a technical artifact. V-gene and J-gene trimming of TCR beta chains was associated with a missense DCLRE1C variant in a later genetic analysis, and the association was replicated in an independent cohort. In a later analysis, several top co-occurrence clusters were reported to appear linked to parvovirus B19, influenza, CMV and Epstein-Barr virus. A further reported finding was that TCR beta sequences accurately predicted the HLA-A and HLA-B alleles for most subjects in the first cohort. Compared with the roughly 670-donor mean, donors in an Asian-associated ancestry cluster had fewer N-insertions in productive TCRs, according to a later genetic analysis. Across donors, most TCR sequences were observed very rarely, whereas some public TCRs were present in many individuals. The classifier was reported to diagnose cytomegalovirus status with high specificity and sensitivity in both the original and validation cohorts. The presence/absence analyses assumed that sequencing depth was roughly uniform across donors, and that assumption may not be true. Because counts were too low, roughly 18 rarely observed V segments, including chromosome 9 orphons, were left out of the earlier analysis of 500 to 650 of the donors. The only immune exposure information available for the cohort was CMV serostatus. Because some donors lacked HLA typing at each locus, the association tests relied only on the typed subset. The 87-base-pair reads could not distinguish some IMGT-functional V segments, including TRBV6-2 and TRBV6-3, so those segments were excluded.

The cohort consisted of 600 to 750 healthy bone marrow donors. At the time of sampling, every cohort member was nominally healthy, though immune exposures that went unrecorded were likely present. The donor tested CMV seropositive and was one of the 289 seropositive cohort members. Each donor provided a peripheral blood sample, and peripheral blood mononuclear cells were used for TCR beta sequencing. Genomic DNA was extracted from the blood cell samples with the Qiagen DNeasy Blood Extraction Kit. The sequence is built from TRBV11-2 and TRBJ2-7; 8 bases in between match TRBD1. Specimen: PBMCs. The clonotype comes from a female donor in good health and CMV-seropositive. The CDR3 is CASSLGDRFSSYEQYF. At the DNA level, the sequence is TGTGCCAGCAGCTTAGGGGACAGGTTTTCTTCCTACGAGCAGTACTTC.